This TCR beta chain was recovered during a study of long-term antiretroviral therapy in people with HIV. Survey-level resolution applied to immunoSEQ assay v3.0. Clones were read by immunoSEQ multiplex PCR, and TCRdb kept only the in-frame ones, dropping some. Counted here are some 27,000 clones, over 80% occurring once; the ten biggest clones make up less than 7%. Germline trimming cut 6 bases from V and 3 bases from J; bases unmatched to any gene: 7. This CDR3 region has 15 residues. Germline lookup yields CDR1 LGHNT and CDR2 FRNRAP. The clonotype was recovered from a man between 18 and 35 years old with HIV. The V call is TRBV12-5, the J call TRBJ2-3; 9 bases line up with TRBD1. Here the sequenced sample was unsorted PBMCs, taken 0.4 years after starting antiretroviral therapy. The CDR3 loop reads CASGPGQGNTDTQYF. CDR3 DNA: TGTGCTAGTGGCCCGGGACAGGGTAATACAGATACGCAGTATTTT.